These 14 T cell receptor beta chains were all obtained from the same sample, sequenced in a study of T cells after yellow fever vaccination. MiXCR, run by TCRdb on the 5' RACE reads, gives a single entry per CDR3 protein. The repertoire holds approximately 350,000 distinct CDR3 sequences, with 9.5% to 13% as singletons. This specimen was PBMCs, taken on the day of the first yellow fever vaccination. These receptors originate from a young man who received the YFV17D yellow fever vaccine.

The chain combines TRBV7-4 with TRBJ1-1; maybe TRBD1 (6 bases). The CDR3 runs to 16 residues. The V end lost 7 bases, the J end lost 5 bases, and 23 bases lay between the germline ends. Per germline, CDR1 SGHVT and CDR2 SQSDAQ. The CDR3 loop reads CASNKTAGARATEAFF. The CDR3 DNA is TGTGCCAGCAACAAAACAGCAGGGGCCCGCGCGACTGAAGCTTTCTTT.

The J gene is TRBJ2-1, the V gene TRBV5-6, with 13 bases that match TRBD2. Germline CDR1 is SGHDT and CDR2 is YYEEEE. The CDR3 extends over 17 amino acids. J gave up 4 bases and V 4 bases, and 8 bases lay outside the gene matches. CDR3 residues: CASSLGLAGAQYNEQFF. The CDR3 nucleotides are TGTGCCAGCAGCCTAGGACTAGCGGGGGCCCAGTACAATGAGCAGTTCTTC.

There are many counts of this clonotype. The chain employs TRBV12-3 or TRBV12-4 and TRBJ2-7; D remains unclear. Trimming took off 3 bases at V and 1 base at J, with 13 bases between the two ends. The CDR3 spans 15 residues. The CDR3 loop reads CASSFSSHTSYEQYF. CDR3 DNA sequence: TGTGCCAGCAGTTTTTCCAGCCACACATCCTACGAGCAGTACTTC.

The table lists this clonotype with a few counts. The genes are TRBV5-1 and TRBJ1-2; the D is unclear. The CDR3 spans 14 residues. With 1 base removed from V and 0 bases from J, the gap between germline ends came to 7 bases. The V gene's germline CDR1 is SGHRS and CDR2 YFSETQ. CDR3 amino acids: CASSLSNANYGYTF. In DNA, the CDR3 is TGCGCCAGCAGCTTGAGTAACGCTAACTATGGCTACACCTTC.

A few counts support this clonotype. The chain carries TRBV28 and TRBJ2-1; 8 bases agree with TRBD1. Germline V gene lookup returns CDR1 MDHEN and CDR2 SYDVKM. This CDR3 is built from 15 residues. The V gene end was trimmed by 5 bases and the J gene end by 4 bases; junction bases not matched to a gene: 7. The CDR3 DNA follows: TGTGCCAGCAGTACGAACGGACAGGGTTACAATGAGCAGTTCTTC. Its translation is CASSTNGQGYNEQFF.

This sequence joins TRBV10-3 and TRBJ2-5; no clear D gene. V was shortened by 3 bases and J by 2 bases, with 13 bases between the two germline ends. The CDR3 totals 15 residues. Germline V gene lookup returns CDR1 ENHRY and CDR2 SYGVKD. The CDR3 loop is CAISEEPLGQETQYF. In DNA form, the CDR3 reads TGTGCCATCAGTGAAGAACCCTTGGGACAAGAGACCCAGTACTTC.

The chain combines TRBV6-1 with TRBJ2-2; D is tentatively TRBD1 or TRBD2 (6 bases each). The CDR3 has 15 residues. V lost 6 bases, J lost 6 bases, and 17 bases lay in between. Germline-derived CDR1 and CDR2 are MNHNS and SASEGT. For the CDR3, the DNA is TGTGCCAGCAGGTCGCCGGGGGCGAGGGCCGGGGAGCTGTTTTTT. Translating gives CASRSPGARAGELFF.

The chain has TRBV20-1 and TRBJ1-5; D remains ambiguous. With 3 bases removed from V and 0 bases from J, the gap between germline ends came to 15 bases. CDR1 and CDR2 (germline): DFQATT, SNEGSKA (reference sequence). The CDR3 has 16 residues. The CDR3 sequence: CSARELGGHSNQPQHF. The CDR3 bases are TGCAGTGCTAGGGAGTTGGGAGGGCATAGCAATCAGCCCCAGCATTTT.

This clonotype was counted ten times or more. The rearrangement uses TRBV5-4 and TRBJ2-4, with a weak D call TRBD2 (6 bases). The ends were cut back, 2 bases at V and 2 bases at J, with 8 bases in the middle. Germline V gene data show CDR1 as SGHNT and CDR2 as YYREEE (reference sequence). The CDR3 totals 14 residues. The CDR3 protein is CASSFAGTKNIQYF. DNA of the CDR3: TGTGCCAGCAGCTTTGCGGGGACCAAAAACATTCAGTACTTC.

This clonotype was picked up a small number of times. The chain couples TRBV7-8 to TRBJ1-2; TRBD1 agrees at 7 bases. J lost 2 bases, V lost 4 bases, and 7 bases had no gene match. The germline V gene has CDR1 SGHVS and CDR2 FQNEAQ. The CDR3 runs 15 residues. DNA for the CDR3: TGTGCCAGCAGCTCCCAGAGGGGGCTAAACTATGGCTACACCTTC. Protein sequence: CASSSQRGLNYGYTF.

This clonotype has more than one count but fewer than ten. CDR3: CASSYPGEGNTIYF. DNA of the CDR3: TGTGCCAGCAGTTACCCAGGGGAAGGAAACACCATATATTTT. The chain carries TRBV6-5 and TRBJ1-3; weak D call: TRBD1 (6 bases). Trimming cost V 2 bases and J 4 bases, with 9 bases left between them. Per the germline V gene, CDR1 is MNHEY and CDR2 is SVGAGI. The CDR3 contains 14 residues.

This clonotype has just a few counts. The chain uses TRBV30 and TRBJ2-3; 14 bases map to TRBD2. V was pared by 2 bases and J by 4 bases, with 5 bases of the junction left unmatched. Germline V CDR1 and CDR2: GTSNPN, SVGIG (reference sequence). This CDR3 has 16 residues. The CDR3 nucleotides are TGTGCCTGGAGTATCGGACTAGCGGGGGGCTCAGATACGCAGTATTTT. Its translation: CAWSIGLAGGSDTQYF.

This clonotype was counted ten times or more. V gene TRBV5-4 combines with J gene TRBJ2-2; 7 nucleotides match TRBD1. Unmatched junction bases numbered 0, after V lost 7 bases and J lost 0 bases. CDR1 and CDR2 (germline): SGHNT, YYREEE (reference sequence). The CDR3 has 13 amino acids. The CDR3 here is CASGTANTGELFF. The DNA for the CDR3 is TGTGCCAGCGGGACAGCGAACACCGGGGAGCTGTTTTTT.

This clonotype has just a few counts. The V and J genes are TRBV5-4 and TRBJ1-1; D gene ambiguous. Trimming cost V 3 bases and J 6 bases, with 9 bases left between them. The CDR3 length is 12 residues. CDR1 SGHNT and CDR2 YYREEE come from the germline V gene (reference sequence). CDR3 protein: CASSSTLAEAFF. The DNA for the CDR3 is TGTGCCAGCAGCTCCACCTTGGCTGAAGCTTTCTTT.